This TCR beta chain derives from a study of blood T cell repertoires in COVID-19. The repertoire was sequenced with immunoSEQ multiplex PCR; TCRdb's copy has only in-frame clones and lacks some. The table lists tens of thousands of clones, 88% of them singletons. The junction had 4 bases not matched to a gene; V was cut back by 2 bases and J by 4 bases. The CDR3 runs 14 residues. The germline CDR1 and CDR2 sequences are SGHRS and YFSETQ. This clonotype was sampled from a human donor in a cohort sampled during active COVID-19. The sample was peripheral blood. The J gene is TRBJ2-5, the V gene TRBV5-1; TRBD2 matches at 8 bases. DNA for the CDR3: TGCGCCAGCAGCTTCCAGCGGGAGAGAGAGACCCAGTACTTC. Translated, it gives CASSFQRERETQYF.